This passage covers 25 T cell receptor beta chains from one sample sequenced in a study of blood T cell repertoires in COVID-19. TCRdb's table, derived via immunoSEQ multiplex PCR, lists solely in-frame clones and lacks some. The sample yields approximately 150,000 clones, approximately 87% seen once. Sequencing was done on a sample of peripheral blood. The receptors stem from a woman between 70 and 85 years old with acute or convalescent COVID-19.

The CDR3 region is CATTRGAGTEAFF. CDR3 bases: TGTGCCACCACGCGGGGGGCAGGCACTGAAGCTTTCTTT. The chain has TRBV27 and TRBJ1-1; D possibly corresponds to TRBD1 (6 bases). The CDR3 sequence is 13 residues long. V lost 10 bases and J lost 4, with 16 bases in between. Germline V gene sequence: CDR1 MNHEY, CDR2 SMNVEV (reference sequence).

In nucleotides, the CDR3 is TGTGCCTGGAGTGCCAGGGGAAGCCGTAGCACTGAAGCTTTCTTT. Protein product: CAWSARGSRSTEAFF. The rearrangement links TRBV30 to TRBJ1-1, with a weak D call TRBD1 (6 bases). This CDR3 has 15 amino acids. The V end lost 1 base, the J end lost 4 bases, and 16 bases lay between the germline ends. Germline CDR1 is GTSNPN and CDR2 is SVGIG (reference sequence).

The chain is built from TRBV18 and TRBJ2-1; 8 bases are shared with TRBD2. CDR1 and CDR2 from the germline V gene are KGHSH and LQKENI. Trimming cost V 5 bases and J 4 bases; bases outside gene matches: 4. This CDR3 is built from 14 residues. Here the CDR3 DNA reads TGTGCCAGCTCAGGAGCGGGGGAGTACAATGAGCAGTTCTTC. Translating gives CASSGAGEYNEQFF.

This CDR3 reads CASSAGLIAGVTDTQYF. CDR3 nucleotide sequence: TGTGCCAGCAGCGCCGGTTTGATAGCGGGAGTAACAGATACGCAGTATTTT. The chain has TRBV9 and TRBJ2-3, with 9 bases that match TRBD2. Germline CDR1 reads SGDLS; CDR2 reads YYNGEE. The CDR3 is 17 amino acids. V was pared by 3 bases and J by 3 bases, with 11 bases of the junction left unmatched.

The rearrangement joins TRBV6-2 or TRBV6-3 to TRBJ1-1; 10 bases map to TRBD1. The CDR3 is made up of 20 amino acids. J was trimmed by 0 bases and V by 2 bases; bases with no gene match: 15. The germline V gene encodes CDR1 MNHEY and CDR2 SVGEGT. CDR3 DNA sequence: TGTGCCAGCAGTTACCCTAAGAGACAGGGGGCGTGGGGTTTGAACACTGAAGCTTTCTTT. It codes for CASSYPKRQGAWGLNTEAFF.

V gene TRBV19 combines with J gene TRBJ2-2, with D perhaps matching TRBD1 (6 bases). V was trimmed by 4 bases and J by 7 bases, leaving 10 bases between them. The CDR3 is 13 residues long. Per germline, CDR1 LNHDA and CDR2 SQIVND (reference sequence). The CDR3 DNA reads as TGTGCCAGTAGTACCAGGGGAGACGGGGAGCTGTTTTTT. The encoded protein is CASSTRGDGELFF.

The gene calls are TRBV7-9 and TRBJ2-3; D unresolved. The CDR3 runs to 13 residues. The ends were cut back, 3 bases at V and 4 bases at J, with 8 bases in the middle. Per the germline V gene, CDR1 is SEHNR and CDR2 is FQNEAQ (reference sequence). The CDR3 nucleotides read TGTGCCAGCAGCTTTTACGGAGCAGATACGCAGTATTTT. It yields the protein CASSFYGADTQYF.

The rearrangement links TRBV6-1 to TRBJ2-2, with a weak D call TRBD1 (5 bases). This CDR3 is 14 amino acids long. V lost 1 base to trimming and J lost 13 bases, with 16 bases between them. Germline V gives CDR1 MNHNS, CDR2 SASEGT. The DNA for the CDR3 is TGTGCCAGCAGTGAAGTTCCTGCCAGGGCTGGGCTGTTTTTT. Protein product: CASSEVPARAGLFF.

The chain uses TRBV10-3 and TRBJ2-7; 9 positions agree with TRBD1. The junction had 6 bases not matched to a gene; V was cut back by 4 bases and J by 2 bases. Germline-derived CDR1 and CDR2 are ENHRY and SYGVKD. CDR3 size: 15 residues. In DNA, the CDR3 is TGTGCCATCAGTGGAATAGGACAGGGGACCTACGAGCAGTACTTC. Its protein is CAISGIGQGTYEQYF.

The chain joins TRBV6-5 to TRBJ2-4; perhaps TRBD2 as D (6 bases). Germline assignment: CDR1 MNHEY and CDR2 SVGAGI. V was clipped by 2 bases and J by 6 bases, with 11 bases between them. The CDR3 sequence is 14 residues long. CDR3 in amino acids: CASSYGGSRNIQYF. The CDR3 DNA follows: TGTGCCAGCAGTTACGGAGGGTCAAGAAACATTCAGTACTTC.

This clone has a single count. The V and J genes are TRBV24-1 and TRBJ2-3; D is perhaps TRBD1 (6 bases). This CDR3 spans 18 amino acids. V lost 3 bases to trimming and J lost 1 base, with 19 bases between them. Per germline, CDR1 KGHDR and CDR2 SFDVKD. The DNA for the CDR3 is TGTGCCACCAGTGATCCCCGACAGGCCACCTCCGGCACAGATACGCAGTATTTT. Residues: CATSDPRQATSGTDTQYF.

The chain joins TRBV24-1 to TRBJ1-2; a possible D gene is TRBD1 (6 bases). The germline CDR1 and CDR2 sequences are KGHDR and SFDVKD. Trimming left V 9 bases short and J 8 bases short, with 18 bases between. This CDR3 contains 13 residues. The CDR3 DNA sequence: TGTGCCACCCCCTGTCCCCGCGGACAGGGCTACACCTTC. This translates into CATPCPRGQGYTF.

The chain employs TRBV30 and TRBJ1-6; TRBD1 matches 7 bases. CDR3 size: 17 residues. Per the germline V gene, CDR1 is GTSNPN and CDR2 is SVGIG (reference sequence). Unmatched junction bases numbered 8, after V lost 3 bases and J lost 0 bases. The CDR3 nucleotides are TGTGCCTGGAGCCGGGACAGAGGCTACTCCTATAATTCACCCCTCCACTTT. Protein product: CAWSRDRGYSYNSPLHF.

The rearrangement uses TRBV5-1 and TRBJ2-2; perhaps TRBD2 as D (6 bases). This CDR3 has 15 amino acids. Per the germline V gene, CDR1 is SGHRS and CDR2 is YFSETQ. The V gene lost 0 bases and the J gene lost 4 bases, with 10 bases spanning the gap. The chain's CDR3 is CASSLGQEGTGELFF. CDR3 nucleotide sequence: TGCGCCAGCAGCTTGGGGCAGGAGGGCACCGGGGAGCTGTTTTTT.

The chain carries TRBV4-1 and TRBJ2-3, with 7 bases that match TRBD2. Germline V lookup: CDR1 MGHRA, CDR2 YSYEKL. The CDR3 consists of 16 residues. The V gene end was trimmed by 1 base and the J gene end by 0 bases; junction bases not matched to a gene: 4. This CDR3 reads CASSQATSESTDTQYF. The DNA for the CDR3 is TGCGCCAGCAGCCAAGCTACTAGCGAGAGCACAGATACGCAGTATTTT.

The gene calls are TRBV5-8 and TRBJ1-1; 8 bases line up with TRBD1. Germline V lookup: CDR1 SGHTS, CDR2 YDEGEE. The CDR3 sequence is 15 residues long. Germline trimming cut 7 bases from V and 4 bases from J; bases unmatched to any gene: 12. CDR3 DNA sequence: TGTGCCAGCCTGGTTCTGGACAGGGTGCTCACTGAAGCTTTCTTT. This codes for CASLVLDRVLTEAFF. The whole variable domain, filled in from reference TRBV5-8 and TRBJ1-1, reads EAGVTQSPTHLIKTRGQQATLRCSPISGHTSVYWYQQALGLGLQFLLWYDEGEERNRGNFPPRFSGRQFPNYSSELNVNALELEDSALYLCASLVLDRVLTEAFFGQGTRLTVV.

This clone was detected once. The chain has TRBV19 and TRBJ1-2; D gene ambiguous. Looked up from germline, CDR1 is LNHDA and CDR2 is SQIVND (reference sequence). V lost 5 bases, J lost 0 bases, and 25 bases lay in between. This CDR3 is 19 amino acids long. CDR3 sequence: CASSPQRPSEPPTNYGYTF. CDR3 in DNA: TGTGCCAGTAGTCCCCAACGACCATCGGAGCCCCCCACTAACTATGGCTACACCTTC.

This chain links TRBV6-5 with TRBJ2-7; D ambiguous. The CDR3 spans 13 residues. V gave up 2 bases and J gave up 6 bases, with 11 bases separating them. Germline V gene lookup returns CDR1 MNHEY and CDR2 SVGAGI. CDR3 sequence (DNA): TGTGCCAGCAGTTACGCCATAACTGGCGAGCAGTACTTC. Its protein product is CASSYAITGEQYF.

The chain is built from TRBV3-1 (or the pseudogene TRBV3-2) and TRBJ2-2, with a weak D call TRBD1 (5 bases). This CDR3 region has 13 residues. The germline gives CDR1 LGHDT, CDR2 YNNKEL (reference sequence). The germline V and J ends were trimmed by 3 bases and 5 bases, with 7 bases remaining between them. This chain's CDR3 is CASSHQGTGELFF. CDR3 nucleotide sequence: TGTGCCAGCAGCCATCAGGGTACCGGGGAGCTGTTTTTT.

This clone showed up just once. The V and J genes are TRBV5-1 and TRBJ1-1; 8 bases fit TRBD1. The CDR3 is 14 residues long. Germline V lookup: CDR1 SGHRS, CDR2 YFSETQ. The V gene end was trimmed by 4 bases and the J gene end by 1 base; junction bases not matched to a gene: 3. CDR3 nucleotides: TGCGCCAGCAGCAGCGGGACAGGGAACACTGAAGCTTTCTTT. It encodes CASSSGTGNTEAFF.

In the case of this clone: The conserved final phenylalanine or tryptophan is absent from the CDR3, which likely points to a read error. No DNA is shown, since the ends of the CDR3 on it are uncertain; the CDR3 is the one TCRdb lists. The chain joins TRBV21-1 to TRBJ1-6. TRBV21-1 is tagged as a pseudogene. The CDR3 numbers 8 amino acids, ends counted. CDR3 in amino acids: CASSKPCV.

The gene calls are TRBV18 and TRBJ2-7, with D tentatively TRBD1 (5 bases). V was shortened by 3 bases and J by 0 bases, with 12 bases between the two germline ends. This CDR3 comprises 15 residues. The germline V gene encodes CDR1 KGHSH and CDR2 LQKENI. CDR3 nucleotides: TGTGCCAGCTCACCCCGTCCAGACAGCTCCTACGAGCAGTACTTC. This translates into CASSPRPDSSYEQYF.

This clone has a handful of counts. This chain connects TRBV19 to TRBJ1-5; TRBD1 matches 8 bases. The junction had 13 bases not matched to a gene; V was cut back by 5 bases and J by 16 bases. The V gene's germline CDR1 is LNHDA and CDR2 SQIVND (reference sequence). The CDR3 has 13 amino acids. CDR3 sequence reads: CASSPQGTGQAHF. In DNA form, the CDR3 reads TGTGCCAGTAGTCCTCAAGGGACAGGCCAAGCCCATTTT.

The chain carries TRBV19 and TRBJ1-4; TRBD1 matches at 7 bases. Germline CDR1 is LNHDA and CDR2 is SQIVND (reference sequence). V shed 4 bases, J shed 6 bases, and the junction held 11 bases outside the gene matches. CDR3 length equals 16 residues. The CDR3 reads CASSKTADRMDEKLFF. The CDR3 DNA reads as TGTGCCAGTAGTAAAACCGCGGACAGGATGGATGAAAAACTGTTTTTT.

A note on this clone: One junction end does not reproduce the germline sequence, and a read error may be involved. The CDR3 spells CASTVDPGSSGEAQYF. In DNA, the CDR3 is TGTGCCAGCACCGTAGATCCGGGATCCTCGGGTGAGGCCCAGTACTTC. The chain employs TRBV9 and TRBJ2-5, with D possibly matching TRBD2 (5 bases). Germline V gene lookup returns CDR1 SGDLS and CDR2 YYNGEE. This CDR3 comprises 16 residues.